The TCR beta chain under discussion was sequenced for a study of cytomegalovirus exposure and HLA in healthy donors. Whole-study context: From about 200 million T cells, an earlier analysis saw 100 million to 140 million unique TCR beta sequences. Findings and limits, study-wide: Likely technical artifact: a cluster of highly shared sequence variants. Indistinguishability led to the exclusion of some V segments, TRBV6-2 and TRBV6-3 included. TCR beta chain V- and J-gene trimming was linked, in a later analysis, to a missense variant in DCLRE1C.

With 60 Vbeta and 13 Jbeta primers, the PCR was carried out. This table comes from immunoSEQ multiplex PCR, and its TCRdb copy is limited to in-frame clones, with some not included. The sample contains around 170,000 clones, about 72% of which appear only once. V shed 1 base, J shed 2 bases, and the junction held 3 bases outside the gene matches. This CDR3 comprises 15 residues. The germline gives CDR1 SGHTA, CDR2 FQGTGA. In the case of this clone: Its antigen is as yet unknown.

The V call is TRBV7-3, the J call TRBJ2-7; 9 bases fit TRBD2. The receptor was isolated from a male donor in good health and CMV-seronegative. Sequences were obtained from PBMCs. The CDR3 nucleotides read TGTGCCAGCAGCTTAAGCGGGGGGGGCACCTACGAGCAGTACTTC. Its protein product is CASSLSGGGTYEQYF.